Each of the 16 T cell receptor beta chains below was sequenced from the same sample in a study of molecular identifiers for immune sequencing clone quantification. Each CDR3 protein is one row after TCRdb ran MiXCR on the PCR reads. The sample yields under 100,000 distinct CDR3 sequences, around 27% seen once. The sequenced material came from naive CD8+ T cells from blood, with Jurkat cell RNA spiked in. This sample's subset: FACS-sorted CD8+CD4-CCR7+CD45RA+ naive T cells. All receptors derive from a human donor in good health. Some libraries in this study had Jurkat cell RNA spiked in.

This clonotype was counted ten times or more. This chain joins TRBV7-9 and TRBJ1-1; tentative D call: TRBD1 (6 bases). Per germline, CDR1 SEHNR and CDR2 FQNEAQ (reference sequence). The CDR3 contains 14 residues. V dropped 6 bases and J dropped 7 bases, with 18 bases sitting between them. The CDR3 region has the DNA TGTGCCAGCAGTCTCGTCGGGGGCGCTGGTGAAGCTTTCTTT. It encodes CASSLVGGAGEAFF.

This clonotype was seen a handful of times. This chain connects TRBV28 to TRBJ2-5; D perhaps matches TRBD2 (5 bases). Trimming took off 5 bases at V and 4 bases at J, with 14 bases between the two ends. Germline V gene sequence: CDR1 MDHEN, CDR2 SYDVKM. This CDR3 contains 14 residues. The CDR3 DNA is TGTGCCAGCAGTCTCCGGGGTTACGGAGAGACCCAGTACTTC. This sequence encodes CASSLRGYGETQYF.

Concerning this clonotype: This may come from a read error, since a much larger clone is one base off. This sequence joins TRBV19 and TRBJ2-7; 8 bases match TRBD1. The germline V gene has CDR1 LNHDA and CDR2 SQIVND (reference sequence). The CDR3 has 15 residues. The CDR3: CAGSPSDREEYEQYF. The DNA of the CDR3 is TGTGCCGGTAGTCCTTCGGACAGGGAGGAATACGAGCAGTACTTC.

There are many counts of this clonotype. The rearrangement links TRBV11-3 to TRBJ1-1; TRBD1 aligns across 10 bases. This CDR3 contains 15 residues. Germline V gene data show CDR1 as SGHNT and CDR2 as YENEEA. Losses at the gene ends were 5 bases for V and 4 bases for J; bases not matched to a gene: 7. CDR3: CASSKGQGDLTEAFF. The CDR3 DNA is TGTGCCAGCAGCAAAGGACAGGGGGACCTCACTGAAGCTTTCTTT.

In its sample, this clonotype was seen a few times. The chain couples TRBV4-3 to TRBJ1-1, with 7 bases lining up with TRBD1. The V gene end was trimmed by 1 base and the J gene end by 2 bases; junction bases not matched to a gene: 1. Germline V gene lookup returns CDR1 LGHNA and CDR2 YSLEER. The CDR3 spans 14 residues. The CDR3 is CASSQGQGNTEAFF. The CDR3 coding sequence is TGCGCCAGCAGCCAAGGACAGGGAAACACTGAAGCTTTCTTT.

V gene TRBV20-1 combines with J gene TRBJ2-1; D unclear. V was cut by 0 bases and J by 0 bases, with 12 bases left in between. The CDR3 extends over 16 amino acids. Per germline, CDR1 DFQATT and CDR2 SNEGSKA (reference sequence). The CDR3 reads CSARDPHGASYNEQFF. CDR3 nucleotide sequence: TGCAGTGCTAGAGACCCCCATGGAGCCTCCTACAATGAGCAGTTCTTC.

This clonotype occurred many times. CDR3 in amino acids: CAWSSGENSNQPQHF. The CDR3 bases are TGTGCCTGGAGTTCCGGAGAAAATAGCAATCAGCCCCAGCATTTT. This chain uses TRBV30 with TRBJ1-5; D unclear. V shed 2 bases and J shed 0 bases, with 11 bases lying between them. The CDR3 runs 15 residues. Germline loops: CDR1 GTSNPN, CDR2 SVGIG (reference sequence).

To note about this clonotype: Given a much more abundant clone one base away, this may be a read error. Lacking the conserved final phenylalanine or tryptophan, this CDR3 likely reflects a read error. V gene TRBV4-3 combines with J gene TRBJ1-1; the match to TRBD1 covers 9 bases. Germline V gene sequence: CDR1 LGHNA, CDR2 YSLEER. V lost 0 bases and J lost 1; bases outside the gene matches: 6. The CDR3 runs to 17 residues. The DNA for the CDR3 is TGCGCCAGCAGCCAAGAGGGGGACAGGGCAACGAACACTGAAGCTTTCTAT. Protein product: CASSQEGDRATNTEAFY.

In its sample, this clonotype was seen many times. The gene calls are TRBV7-2 and TRBJ2-1; D might be TRBD1 or TRBD2, each matching 5 bases. V was clipped by 5 bases and J by 9 bases, with 26 bases between them. This CDR3 region has 17 residues. Germline V gene lookup returns CDR1 SGHTA and CDR2 FQGNSA. CDR3 loop: CASSPHPTLEGTPEQFF. Here the CDR3 DNA reads TGTGCCAGCAGCCCCCACCCCACTTTAGAAGGGACCCCTGAGCAGTTCTTC.

This clonotype was observed a handful of times. This rearrangement joins TRBV27 to TRBJ2-7; no reliable D call. The CDR3 extends over 14 amino acids. Trimming pared 5 bases from V and 3 bases from J, leaving 14 bases between. The germline CDR1 and CDR2 sequences are MNHEY and SMNVEV (reference sequence). In DNA, the CDR3 is TGTGCCAGCAGTCCCAACCCCCCCGGCTACGAGCAGTACTTC. Translation: CASSPNPPGYEQYF.

The V gene is TRBV3-1, the J gene TRBJ2-5, with 9 bases matching TRBD1. Germline values: CDR1 LGHDT, CDR2 YNNKEL (reference sequence). This CDR3 spans 14 amino acids. V lost 6 bases, J lost 5 bases, and 7 bases stayed unmatched. The CDR3 reads CASRPTGGRETQYF. CDR3 coding DNA: TGTGCCAGCAGACCCACAGGGGGCCGGGAGACCCAGTACTTC.

This clonotype occurred a few times. The chain joins TRBV27 to TRBJ2-7; D is perhaps TRBD1 or TRBD2 (6 bases each). Germline CDR1 reads MNHEY; CDR2 reads SMNVEV (reference sequence). Trimming stripped 5 bases from V and 4 bases from J, with 15 bases between. The CDR3 length is 14 residues. CDR3 coding DNA: TGTGCCAGCAGTCTTACGGGGGCGGAATACGAGCAGTACTTC. Translation gives CASSLTGAEYEQYF.

About this clonotype itself: At one end, the junction sequence differs from germline, possibly due to a read error. The rearrangement links TRBV14 to TRBJ1-2; D might be TRBD1 (5 bases). The CDR3 is 16 amino acids. The germline CDR1 and CDR2 sequences are SGHDN and FVKESK. The CDR3 loop is CASSQDWDQSDYGCTF. The CDR3 bases are TGTGCCAGCAGCCAAGATTGGGACCAAAGCGACTATGGCTGCACCTTC.

This chain connects TRBV19 to TRBJ1-1; 7 bases fit TRBD1. This CDR3 spans 14 amino acids. CDR1 is LNHDA, CDR2 SQIVND, per germline (reference sequence). The trim removed 5 bases at V and 7 bases at J, leaving 10 bases unmatched. The CDR3 coding sequence is TGTGCCAGTAGTCTCGCCGCGACAGGGATTGAAGCTTTCTTT. This sequence encodes CASSLAATGIEAFF.

This clonotype was observed many times. The rearrangement joins TRBV6-5 to TRBJ2-3; either TRBD1 or TRBD2 may supply D (5 bases each). The V end was cut by 5 bases, the J end by 1 base, with 7 bases between. This CDR3 has 13 residues. The germline V gene has CDR1 MNHEY and CDR2 SVGAGI. The CDR3: CASSLGGTDTQYF. The CDR3 DNA reads as TGTGCCAGCAGTCTGGGGGGCACAGATACGCAGTATTTT.

V gene TRBV12-3 or TRBV12-4 combines with J gene TRBJ2-3; possible D gene TRBD2, 7 bases. This CDR3 has 17 residues. Trimming left V 5 bases short and J 8 bases short, with 26 bases between. In DNA form, the CDR3 reads TGTGCCAGCAGTCTCAAGGGGGGGGCCCCCCCCCCCGGTACGCAGTATTTT. As protein: CASSLKGGAPPPGTQYF.